The next 8 T cell receptor beta chains were all read from a single sample in a study of identical twins (dated by TCRdb to about 2016). Libraries were built with 5' RACE. Sequencing instrument: Illumina HiSeq 2000. The public reads were reprocessed in TCRdb via fastp at Q25 and MiXCR, keeping in-frame beta chains. Every CDR3 protein is listed once, alongside the most common genes and DNA of its rows. The sample profile shows 450,000 to 500,000 distinct CDR3 sequences; over 11% of them were found once. Approximately 1% of the sample is taken by the ten largest. These data also featured in a second study, about yellow fever vaccine responses in identical twins.

Sequenced: CD4+ T cells sorted from blood. Every receptor here comes from a woman aged 18-35 years in good health.

This clonotype was detected once. This rearrangement joins TRBV5-6 to TRBJ2-1; D is unresolved. Germline values: CDR1 SGHDT, CDR2 YYEEEE. The CDR3 spans 15 residues. Trimming left V 1 base short and J 0 bases short, with 8 bases between. The DNA of the CDR3 is TGTGCCAGCAGCTTGAGACGGTACTCCTACAATGAGCAGTTCTTC. Translation gives CASSLRRYSYNEQFF.

The table lists this clonotype with a few counts. The chain couples TRBV28 to TRBJ2-5; D might be TRBD1 or TRBD2, each matching 5 bases. CDR1 and CDR2 from the germline V gene are MDHEN and SYDVKM. The V end was cut by 2 bases, the J end by 1 base, with 11 bases between. This CDR3 comprises 15 residues. In nucleotides, the CDR3 is TGTGCCAGCAGTTTAGTACGAGGGGCCCAAGAGACCCAGTACTTC. Its protein is CASSLVRGAQETQYF.

This clonotype has just a few counts. V gene TRBV3-1 combines with J gene TRBJ1-2; tentatively, D is TRBD1 (5 bases). V was cut by 1 base and J by 6 bases, with 9 bases left in between. CDR3 length equals 13 residues. CDR1 is LGHDT and CDR2 is YNNKEL in the germline V gene (reference sequence). The CDR3 bases are TGTGCCAGCAGCCAAGCGACAGCGAATGGCTACACCTTC. Encoded protein: CASSQATANGYTF.

In its sample, this clonotype was seen many times. The chain has TRBV29-1 and TRBJ2-7; D uncertain. The CDR3 extends over 10 amino acids. V dropped 4 bases and J dropped 9 bases, with 10 bases sitting between them. Germline V lookup: CDR1 SQVTM, CDR2 ANQGSEA. The CDR3 DNA reads TGCAGCGTTGTAGACACCCTGCAGTACTTC. Its translation is CSVVDTLQYF.

This clonotype was detected a few times. CDR3 DNA: TGTGCCAGCAGTCAATCTTCCAATGAGCAGTTCTTC. As protein: CASSQSSNEQFF. The gene calls are TRBV3-1 and TRBJ2-1; D uncertain. This CDR3 is built from 12 residues. Trimming stripped 6 bases from V and 6 bases from J, with 9 bases between. CDR1 and CDR2 from the germline V gene are LGHDT and YNNKEL (reference sequence).

The J gene is TRBJ2-2, the V gene TRBV12-3 or TRBV12-4; D is undetermined. This CDR3 is built from 15 residues. The germline V and J ends were trimmed by 2 bases and 7 bases, with 14 bases remaining between them. This CDR3 is CASSLFSGGVGELFF. CDR3 nucleotides: TGTGCCAGCAGTTTATTTTCTGGCGGAGTCGGGGAGCTGTTTTTT.

This clonotype was detected only a few times. The chain links TRBV7-9 to TRBJ2-3; the D is unclear. The CDR3 consists of 14 residues. V was shortened by 6 bases and J by 4 bases, with 14 bases between the two germline ends. CDR1 and CDR2 from the germline V gene are SEHNR and FQNEAQ (reference sequence). CDR3 protein: CASRPGLSADTQYF. The CDR3 nucleotides are TGTGCCAGCAGACCCGGTCTGAGCGCAGATACGCAGTATTTT.

The V and J genes are TRBV11-3 and TRBJ2-5; the D gene is possibly TRBD2 (5 bases). CDR1 and CDR2 from the germline V gene are SGHNT and YENEEA. The length of the CDR3 is 12 residues. The V end was cut by 5 bases, the J end by 7 bases, with 11 bases between. DNA of the CDR3: TGTGCCAGCAGCCTTCGCGCGGGGACCCAGTACTTC. Residues: CASSLRAGTQYF.